This T cell receptor (beta chain) was retrieved from a study of long-term antiretroviral therapy in people with HIV (dated by TCRdb to about 2022). Study-wide context: The earliest samples were collected about a decade before the 2015 WHO recommendation for immediate ART, when ART was typically delayed until CD4 counts fell. Among the approximately 30 participants with HIV, ten to eleven were female. A total of roughly 180 cryopreserved PBMC samples were contributed to the cohort by 30 adults with confirmed HIV infection, with samples collected serially over a mean of 6 years (range 1-12). No cross-contamination during QIAcube processing was shown when test extractions of a monoclonal T-cell line were performed alongside fewer than 35 polyclonal samples. Whether ART initiation and durable HIV suppression were associated with changes in peripheral blood TRB repertoire composition and diversity was tested in a retrospective serial study.

Inclusion was restricted to participants for whom at least one PBMC sample before ART initiation and at least two post-ART samples were available. Every participant with HIV received treatment in the United States of America. Before DNA extraction, cryopreserved samples of roughly 1-10 million PBMC were thawed and washed. At the time of the earliest PBMC sample for each participant with HIV, ages ranged from 23 to 54 years. Each participant contributed PBMC samples from 1-4 timepoints before ART initiation and 2-8 timepoints after ART initiation, with a median of 7 samples. Serial HIV viral load, CD4+ T-cell count, ART history and demographic data were obtained for every participant. Genomic DNA was extracted from unsorted PBMC with a Qiagen kit on a QIAcube, with processing performed in batches of 12 samples. General findings and caveats noted by the study authors: Compared with controls, HIV repertoires had narrower CDR3 length ranges, and the network structure pointed to an antigen-experienced repertoire that shifted only slightly toward naive after ART. Inferences about post-ART repertoire changes are limited because no data were available on ART adherence, viral resistance or therapy changes. Starting ART was linked to a significant rise in TRB diversity, yet even after long-term ART the diversity remained significantly lower than in transplant donor controls. Because cell numbers in pre-ART samples were limited, unsorted PBMC were profiled instead of sorted CD4+ and CD8+ T cells. Expanded TRB clones identified before ART initiation dominated the repertoire across all time points, though the dominance fluctuated and decreased in many PLHIV after ART. Limited PBMC availability meant only the TCR beta chain was sequenced, without alpha chain pairing. The samples span the years 2004 to 2017, and the ART regimens used at that time may not be as effective as current regimens.

V is shortened by 2 bases, J by 10 bases, and the region joining them spans 12 bases. CDR1 SGHNT and CDR2 YYREEE are derived from the germline V gene (reference sequence). The CDR3 numbers 12 residues from cysteine through phenylalanine. CDR3 DNA only is kept here, 36 bases in frame from base 1. The immunoSEQ hsTCRB v3.0 assay was used at survey level resolution to sequence the TRB variable region. TRB sequencing targeted a depth of roughly 35,000-50,000 T-cell genomes per sample. An Illumina MiSeq with a v3 150-cycle kit was used to sequence the pooled TRB libraries. As for the authors' bioinformatics: Repertoire analysis was run in R within a reproducible Nextflow workflow that covered QC, data transformation and analysis. LymphoSeq2, an R package for AIRR-Seq data exploration, was used to implement custom analyses. Several samples that yielded fewer than 5000 total TRB sequences were excluded, so that approximately 170 HIV repertoires were analyzed. Among the 170 to 200 retained HIV repertoires, 55 to 60 were collected before ART initiation and around 130 after ART initiation. Repertoires were downsampled to 5000 TRB nucleotide sequences, with summary statistics averaged over 100 downsampling iterations. The analysis kept only TRB sequences whose CDR3 regions were at least seven amino acids long. Diversity was assessed using a clonality score derived from Shannon entropy and using the Gini coefficient. Repertoire networks linked the top 5000 CDR3 amino acid sequences whenever two sequences differed by an edit distance of one. For TRB CDR3 amino acid sequences, GLIPH2 was used to predict antigen specificity groups and MHC restriction. Known CMV, EBV, HIV or tissue antigen associations were flagged by matching CDR3 amino acid sequences against VDJdb and McPAS-TCR. Pre-ART, post-ART and control groups were compared with Wilcoxon signed-rank tests and Holm-Bonferroni correction. TCRdb retrieved this table from immuneACCESS and kept in-frame rearrangements only. Not all clones are present; in checked studies, unresolved V genes account for under half, and no reason is known for the remainder. V, J and clone size were drawn from that table, and D and trimming were deduced from the DNA. A total of 29,000 or so clones appear in this sample, 90% to 95% of them only once. Less than 3.5% of the sample is taken by the ten largest.

To note about this clone: The target of this receptor is not known. No much larger clone is present one base from it, and per-base qualities are unavailable.

The chain employs TRBV5-4 and TRBJ2-5, with a weak D call of TRBD2 (7 bases match). The TCR comes from a man aged 45-60 years with HIV. This material consisted of unsorted PBMCs, taken 7.4 years after starting antiretroviral therapy. CDR3 region: CASSFRGGDQYF. The DNA is as follows: TGTGCCAGCAGCTTTAGGGGGGGGGACCAGTACTTC.